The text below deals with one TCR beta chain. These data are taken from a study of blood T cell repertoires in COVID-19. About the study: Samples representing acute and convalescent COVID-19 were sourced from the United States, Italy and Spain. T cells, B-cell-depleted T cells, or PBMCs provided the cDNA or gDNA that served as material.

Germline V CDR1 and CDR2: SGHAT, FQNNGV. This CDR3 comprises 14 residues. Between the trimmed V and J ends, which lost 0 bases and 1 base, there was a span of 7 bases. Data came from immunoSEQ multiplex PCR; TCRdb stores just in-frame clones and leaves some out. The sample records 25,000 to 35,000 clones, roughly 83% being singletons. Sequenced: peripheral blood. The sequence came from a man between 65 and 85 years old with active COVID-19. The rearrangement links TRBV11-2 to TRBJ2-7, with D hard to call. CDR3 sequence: CASSLEVASYEQYF. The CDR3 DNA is TGTGCCAGCAGCTTAGAGGTAGCTTCCTACGAGCAGTACTTC.